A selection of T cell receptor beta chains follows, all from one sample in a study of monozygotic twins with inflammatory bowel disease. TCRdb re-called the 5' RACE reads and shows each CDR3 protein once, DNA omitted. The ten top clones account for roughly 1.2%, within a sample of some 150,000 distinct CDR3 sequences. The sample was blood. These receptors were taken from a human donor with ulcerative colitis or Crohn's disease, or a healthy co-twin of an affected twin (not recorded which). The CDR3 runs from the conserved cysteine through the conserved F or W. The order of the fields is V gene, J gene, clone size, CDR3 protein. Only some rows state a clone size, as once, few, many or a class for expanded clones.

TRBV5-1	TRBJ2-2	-	CASVGGTGNTGELFF
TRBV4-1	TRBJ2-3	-	CASSQVPLPSLGTERTDTQYF
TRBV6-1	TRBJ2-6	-	CASRTSSGANVLTF
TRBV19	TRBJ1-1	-	CATKWTALANTEAFF
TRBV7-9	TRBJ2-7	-	CASSFRTGSSYEQYF
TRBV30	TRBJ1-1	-	CAWTAKINTEAFF
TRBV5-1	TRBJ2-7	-	CASSLTGTGSGEQYF
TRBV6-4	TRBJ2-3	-	CASSVRTSGPGDTQYF
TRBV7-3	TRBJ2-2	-	CASSLAAENTGELFF
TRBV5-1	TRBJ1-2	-	CASSLTRGRGHGYTF
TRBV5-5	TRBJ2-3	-	CASSLVGQGASDAQYF
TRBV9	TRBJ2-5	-	CASSSRTALGETQYF
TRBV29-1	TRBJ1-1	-	CSVERGGNTEAFF
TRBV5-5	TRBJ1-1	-	CASRKTGGGTEAFF
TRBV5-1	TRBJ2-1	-	CASSPGGLAGGPNNEQFF
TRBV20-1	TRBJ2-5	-	CSAIWPSGSKETQYF
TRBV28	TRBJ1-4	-	CASSSPYPRDRGRGEKLFF
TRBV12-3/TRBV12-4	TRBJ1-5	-	CASSFLTGQQPQHF
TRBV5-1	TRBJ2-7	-	CASSLGQGTAYEQYF
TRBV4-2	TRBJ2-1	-	CASSQLLDNEQFF
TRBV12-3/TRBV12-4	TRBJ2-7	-	CASSFSAGLKSYEQYF
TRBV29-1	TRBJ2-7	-	CSVGAGGGEQYF
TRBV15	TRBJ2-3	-	CATSPQVEDTQYF
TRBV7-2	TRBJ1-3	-	CASSLAIPDSGNTIYF
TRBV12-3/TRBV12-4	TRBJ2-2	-	CASRVYRGPGELFF
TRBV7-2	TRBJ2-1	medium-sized	CASSPTSVSYNEQFF
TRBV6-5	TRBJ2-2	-	CASVSGRTGELFF
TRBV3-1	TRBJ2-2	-	CASSQDIAGVTGELFF
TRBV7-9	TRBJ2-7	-	CASSSPSAGGGPNEQYF
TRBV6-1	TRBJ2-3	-	CATGEPGRRDTQYF
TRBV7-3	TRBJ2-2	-	CASSLGVSNTGELFF
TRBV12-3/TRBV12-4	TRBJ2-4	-	CASSSLAGVMNIQYF
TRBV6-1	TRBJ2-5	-	CASSTTSGIQETQYF
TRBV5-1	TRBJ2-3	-	CASRSGTSFSITDTQYF
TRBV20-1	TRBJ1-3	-	CSARVPLGNTIYF
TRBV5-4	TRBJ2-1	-	CASSFGGDYNEQFF
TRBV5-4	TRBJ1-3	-	CASSLDGGHSGNTIYF
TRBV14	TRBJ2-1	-	CASSRYRDREYNEQFF
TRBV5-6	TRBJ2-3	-	CASSFDHTDTQYF
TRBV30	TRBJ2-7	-	CAWNAGPYEQYF
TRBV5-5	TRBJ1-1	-	CASSLDRWNTEAFF
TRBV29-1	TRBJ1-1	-	CSVGENTEAFF
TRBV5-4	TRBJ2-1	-	CASSLRWDSYNEQFF
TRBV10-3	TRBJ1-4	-	CAISRTATNEKLFF
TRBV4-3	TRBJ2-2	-	CASSLSAPGRFSDTGELFF
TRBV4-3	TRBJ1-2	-	CASSHTHRERNGYTF
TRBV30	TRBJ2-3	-	CAWSRGRLGLNRDTQYF
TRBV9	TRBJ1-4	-	CASSPRAGGGEKLFF
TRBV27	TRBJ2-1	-	CASKGERRNEQFF
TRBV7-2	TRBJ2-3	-	CASSLVVVQPSTDTQYF
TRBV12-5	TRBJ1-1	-	CASGLGQQAFF